Presented here are 6 T cell receptor beta chains from one specimen sequenced in a study of human T cells and chemical hapten exposure (dated by TCRdb to the early 2020s). Libraries were constructed by RACE. Data came from a NextSeq 500. TCRdb ran its own pipeline on the public reads, namely fastp trimming at Q25 and MiXCR clone calling, and kept in-frame beta chains. Each CDR3 protein gets just one entry, which takes the most common genes and DNA from the rows behind it. The sample table records about 89,000 distinct CDR3 sequences; 9.5% to 12% of these occur just once. Less than 2.5% of the sample lies in the top ten. This specimen's time point label, interpreted: patch test 2, 6 weeks after DPC sensitization. Sample treatment or condition, as interpreted from the label and publication: therapeutic diphenylcyclopropenone sensitization with weekly scalp DPC. The material sequenced was whole blood, taken in connection with sensitization to the hapten diphenylcyclopropenone (DPC). The origin of the receptors is a man aged 40-55 years with alopecia areata. Some clones in this sample may be carry-over from other donors' samples.

In this sample, this clonotype turned up a few times. The V call is TRBV7-9, the J call TRBJ2-1; D not certain. Germline CDR1 and CDR2: SEHNR and FQNEAQ (reference sequence). With 4 bases removed from V and 4 bases from J, the gap between germline ends came to 17 bases. The CDR3 extends over 16 amino acids. This chain's CDR3 is CASSSPSRDLYNEQFF. CDR3 bases: TGTGCCAGCAGCTCCCCGTCTAGAGACCTTTACAATGAGCAGTTCTTC.

This clonotype has a single count. Here the CDR3 reads CSVAAGSNEQFF. Here the CDR3 DNA reads TGCAGCGTTGCAGCGGGCAGTAATGAGCAGTTCTTC. The chain has TRBV29-1 and TRBJ2-1; perhaps TRBD2 as D (6 bases). The V gene's germline CDR1 is SQVTM and CDR2 ANQGSEA. Between the trimmed V and J ends, which lost 4 bases and 7 bases, there was a span of 11 bases. This CDR3 region has 12 residues.

This clonotype occurred a few times. In nucleotides, the CDR3 is TGTGCCATCAGTGAGTCGAGGGACAGCACTAACACTGAAGCTTTCTTT. Amino acid sequence: CAISESRDSTNTEAFF. The rearrangement joins TRBV10-3 to TRBJ1-1, with 7 positions matching TRBD1. The CDR3 has 16 amino acids. Trimming cost V 0 bases and J 2 bases; bases outside gene matches: 6. In germline, CDR1 is ENHRY, CDR2 SYGVKD.

This clonotype has a count of ten or more. The rearrangement uses TRBV7-2 and TRBJ2-3; no firm D call. V was trimmed by 3 bases and J by 0 bases, leaving 7 bases between them. Germline V gene data show CDR1 as SGHTA and CDR2 as FQGNSA. The CDR3 totals 14 residues. CDR3 DNA: TGTGCCAGCAGCTTGGGCCCGAGCACAGATACGCAGTATTTT. This gives the protein CASSLGPSTDTQYF.

The V call is TRBV19, the J call TRBJ1-5, with 10 bases that match TRBD1. CDR1 and CDR2 (germline): LNHDA, SQIVND (reference sequence). J was trimmed by 3 bases and V by 7 bases; bases with no gene match: 12. This CDR3 has 17 amino acids. DNA for the CDR3: TGTGCCAGTATCCCTGCGACAGGGGGCCCCTACAATCAGCCCCAGCATTTT. Its translation: CASIPATGGPYNQPQHF.

This clonotype has at least ten counts. The V gene is TRBV29-1, the J gene TRBJ2-2; tentative D call: TRBD2 (6 bases). The V gene's germline CDR1 is SQVTM and CDR2 ANQGSEA. The CDR3 loop spans 14 amino acids. The ends were cut back, 3 bases at V and 6 bases at J, with 14 bases in the middle. CDR3 in DNA: TGCAGCGTTGACACGGGAGTACGTCCCGGGGAGCTGTTTTTT. Residues: CSVDTGVRPGELFF.